The 20 T cell receptor beta chains listed next were all sequenced from one sample in a study of regulatory T cells in long-lasting Graves disease. The authors built TCR beta libraries using iRepertoire HTBI primers and Arm-PCR of CDR3 regions. TCRdb independently ran MiXCR on the multiplex PCR reads; one entry per CDR3 protein. The table lists fewer than 400,000 distinct CDR3 sequences, under 25% of them singletons. Time point denoted: persistent/refractory GD, antithyroid drugs over 5 years with positive TRAb. PBMC RNA was the source of the TCR library. The specimen was peripheral blood mononuclear cells (PBMCs), collected when the disease was refractory, from a patient treated with antithyroid drugs. All receptors derive from a female donor with Graves disease.

The chain is built from TRBV25-1 and TRBJ1-6, with 7 bases that match TRBD1. The CDR3 sequence is 14 residues long. CDR1 and CDR2 (germline): MGHDK, SYGVNS. After removal of 1 base from V and 7 bases from J, the junction contained 1 base not matched to a gene. Written as DNA, the CDR3 is TGTGCCAGCAGTGAATCGGGACAGAATTCACCCCTCCACTTT. Its translation is CASSESGQNSPLHF. The full variable domain, with the rest looked up from reference TRBV25-1 and TRBJ1-6, is EADIYQTPRYLVIGTGKKITLECSQTMGHDKMYWYQQDPGMELHLIHYSYGVNSTEKGDLSSESTVSRIRTEHFPLTLESARPSHTSQYLCASSESGQNSPLHFGNGTRLTVT.

This clonotype has a count of ten or more. The chain is built from TRBV7-2 and TRBJ2-2; 12 bases are a match to TRBD2. The CDR3 spans 15 residues. V shed 5 bases, J shed 7 bases, and the junction held 5 bases outside the gene matches. Germline V CDR1 and CDR2: SGHTA, FQGNSA. CDR3 amino acids: CASSPRTSGIGELFF. CDR3 nucleotides: TGTGCCAGCAGCCCCCGGACTAGCGGGATCGGGGAGCTGTTTTTT. The entire variable domain, with the rest obtained from reference TRBV7-2 and TRBJ2-2, is as follows: GAGVSQSPSNKVTEKGKDVELRCDPISGHTALYWYRQSLGQGLEFLIYFQGNSAPDKSGLPSDRFSAERTGGSVSTLTIQRTQQEDSAVYLCASSPRTSGIGELFFGEGSRLTVL.

This clonotype was counted at least ten times. This chain uses TRBV7-9 with TRBJ2-5, with D possibly TRBD1 on 7 matching bases. The CDR3 has 14 residues. V lost 4 bases to trimming and J lost 3 bases, with 12 bases between them. Germline V lookup: CDR1 SEHNR, CDR2 FQNEAQ (reference sequence). CDR3 nucleotide sequence: TGTGCCAGCAGCTCCCAGGGGGGCGAAGAGACCCAGTACTTC. Translating gives CASSSQGGEETQYF. Supplemented by reference TRBV7-9 and TRBJ2-5, the full variable domain reads DTGVSQNPRHKITKRGQNVTFRCDPISEHNRLYWYRQTLGQGPEFLTYFQNEAQLEKSRLLSDRFSAERPKGSFSTLEIQRTEQGDSAMYLCASSSQGGEETQYFGPGTRLLVL.

This clonotype was recorded at least ten times. V is TRBV7-9 and J is TRBJ2-7; 9 bases are a match to TRBD1. The CDR3 runs to 13 residues. Per the germline V gene, CDR1 is SEHNR and CDR2 is FQNEAQ (reference sequence). The J segment lost 6 bases and the V segment lost 5 bases, leaving 5 bases of the junction unmatched. CDR3 nucleotide sequence: TGTGCCAGCAGCGCCGGGACAGGGAGCGAGCAGTACTTC. Translation gives CASSAGTGSEQYF.

This clonotype was counted at least ten times. This chain uses TRBV6-1 with TRBJ1-5; TRBD1 is a possible D gene (5 bases). There are 14 residues in the CDR3. The germline V gene encodes CDR1 MNHNS and CDR2 SASEGT. Trimming cost V 3 bases and J 12 bases, with 18 bases left between them. Written as DNA, the CDR3 is TGTGCCAGCAGTGATTCGGGGGGTATCGGTTACCAGCATTTT. As protein: CASSDSGGIGYQHF.

V is TRBV19 and J is TRBJ2-1; 10 positions match TRBD2. The V segment lost 11 bases and the J segment 6 bases; nucleotides outside the gene matches: 10. Germline CDR1 LNHDA, CDR2 SQIVND (reference sequence). This CDR3 contains 14 residues. The CDR3 DNA reads TGTGCCGCCTCCGAAGCGGGAGGGCGCAATGAGCAGTTCTTC. Protein product: CAASEAGGRNEQFF.

This chain connects TRBV4-1 to TRBJ2-7; TRBD1 or TRBD2 may be the D gene (5 bases each). With 1 base removed from V and 0 bases from J, the gap between germline ends came to 10 bases. CDR1 MGHRA and CDR2 YSYEKL come from the germline V gene. The CDR3 runs 15 residues. The CDR3 sequence: CASSQAKGPSYEQYF. CDR3 DNA sequence: TGCGCCAGCAGCCAAGCGAAGGGACCCTCCTACGAGCAGTACTTC.

V usage is TRBV2 and J usage is TRBJ2-7, with 9 bases matching TRBD2. The CDR3 runs 15 residues. In germline, CDR1 is SNHLY, CDR2 FYNNEI. V trimming: 3 bases; J trimming: 3 bases; junction bases outside the gene matches: 6. CDR3 sequence (DNA): TGTGCCAGCAGTGATATGTCTAGCGGGGACTACGAGCAGTACTTC. Encoded protein: CASSDMSSGDYEQYF. The full variable domain, completed using reference TRBV2 and TRBJ2-7, is EPEVTQTPSHQVTQMGQEVILRCVPISNHLYFYWYRQILGQKVEFLVSFYNNEISEKSEIFDDQFSVERPDGSNFTLKIRSTKLEDSAMYFCASSDMSSGDYEQYFGPGTRLTVT.

This clonotype was found many times. The rearrangement joins TRBV20-1 to TRBJ2-5; D ambiguous. V shed 1 base and J shed 0 bases, with 6 bases lying between them. Germline CDR1 is DFQATT and CDR2 is SNEGSKA (reference sequence). There are 13 residues in the CDR3. This CDR3 is CSARVGNQETQYF. The CDR3 DNA reads as TGCAGTGCTAGAGTAGGGAACCAAGAGACCCAGTACTTC.

Regarding this clonotype: A junction end diverges from the germline sequence, so it may reflect a read error. The genes are TRBV6-1 and TRBJ2-2, with TRBD2 identical over 10 bases. Germline CDR1 is MNHNS and CDR2 is SASEGT. The CDR3 sequence is 15 residues long. CDR3: CTSRVLAGNTGELFF. CDR3 bases: TGTACCAGCAGGGTACTAGCGGGAAACACCGGGGAGCTGTTTTTT.

This clonotype was counted at least ten times. The rearrangement uses TRBV27 and TRBJ1-6; 7 nucleotides align to TRBD1. Germline CDR1 MNHEY, CDR2 SMNVEV (reference sequence). The CDR3 runs to 15 residues. The ends lost 8 bases at V and 7 bases at J; junction bases unmatched: 11. Here the CDR3 reads CASSPQGLGNSPLHF. The DNA of the CDR3 is TGTGCCAGCTCTCCACAGGGGCTTGGGAATTCACCCCTCCACTTT.

Ten or more counts support this clonotype. V usage is TRBV11-2 and J usage is TRBJ1-1; perhaps TRBD1 as D (5 bases). Germline values: CDR1 SGHAT, CDR2 FQNNGV. This CDR3 is 14 amino acids long. V was cut by 1 base and J by 8 bases, with 14 bases left in between. The CDR3 is CASSLVRGEGEAFF. CDR3 bases: TGTGCCAGCAGCTTAGTTCGAGGCGAGGGGGAAGCTTTCTTT.

This clonotype was seen a few times. The rearrangement uses TRBV7-3 and TRBJ2-7; 15 positions match TRBD2. V dropped 7 bases and J dropped 2; count of bases not matched to a gene: 12. CDR3 length equals 18 residues. Per the germline V gene, CDR1 is SGHTA and CDR2 is FQGTGA. The CDR3 DNA reads TGTGCCAGCATCAAAGAAGGGACTAGCGGGAGGATCCCCTACGAGCAGTACTTC. This gives the protein CASIKEGTSGRIPYEQYF. The variable domain in full, completed from reference TRBV7-3 and TRBJ2-7, reads GAGVSQTPSNKVTEKGKYVELRCDPISGHTALYWYRQSLGQGPEFLIYFQGTGAADDSGLPNDRFFAVRPEGSVSTLKIQRTERGDSAVYLCASIKEGTSGRIPYEQYFGPGTRLTVT.

This clonotype was picked up many times. V usage is TRBV5-1 and J usage is TRBJ2-4; 7 nucleotides align to TRBD1. Germline V gives CDR1 SGHRS, CDR2 YFSETQ. This CDR3 is built from 16 residues. V lost 2 bases to trimming and J lost 1 base; unmatched junction nucleotides: 6. The CDR3 sequence: CASSFDRAGAKNIQYF. The CDR3 DNA follows: TGCGCCAGCAGCTTCGACAGGGCAGGTGCCAAAAACATTCAGTACTTC.

This chain connects TRBV12-3 or TRBV12-4 to TRBJ2-2, with no clear D. V was clipped by 6 bases and J by 2 bases, with 10 bases between them. The CDR3 contains 14 residues. CDR3 sequence: CASSPVINTGELFF. DNA for the CDR3: TGTGCCAGCAGCCCGGTTATTAACACCGGGGAGCTGTTTTTT.

The rearrangement joins TRBV19 to TRBJ1-1; possible D gene TRBD1, 6 bases. This CDR3 is built from 16 residues. The V gene lost 3 bases and the J gene lost 0 bases, with 14 bases spanning the gap. CDR1 is LNHDA and CDR2 is SQIVND in the germline V gene (reference sequence). CDR3: CASSMLLRDMNTEAFF. Here the CDR3 DNA reads TGTGCCAGTAGTATGCTGCTTCGGGACATGAACACTGAAGCTTTCTTT.

In regard to this clonotype: A much larger clone differs by one base, so this may be a read error. This chain uses TRBV28 with TRBJ2-7; TRBD2 matches at 8 bases. V lost 6 bases and J lost 2; bases outside the gene matches: 21. Germline values: CDR1 MDHEN, CDR2 SYDVKM. There are 19 residues in the CDR3. In DNA, the CDR3 is TGTGCCAGCAGCTTAGGGGCGGTGGTAGCGGGAAGGGATCCCTACGAGCAGTACTTC. This translates into CASSLGAVVAGRDPYEQYF.

The J gene is TRBJ2-3, the V gene TRBV15; 9 bases align to TRBD2. The J segment lost 5 bases and the V segment lost 0 bases, leaving 3 bases of the junction unmatched. The germline CDR1 and CDR2 sequences are LNHNV and YYDKDF (reference sequence). The CDR3 runs to 15 residues. The DNA of the CDR3 is TGTGCCACCAGCAGAGAGGGCGGGAGGGGAGATACGCAGTATTTT. Encoded protein: CATSREGGRGDTQYF.

This rearrangement joins TRBV28 to TRBJ2-3; tentatively, D is TRBD2 (6 bases). Trimming stripped 10 bases from V and 5 bases from J, with 16 bases between. Germline loops: CDR1 MDHEN, CDR2 SYDVKM. The CDR3 contains 13 residues. CDR3 DNA sequence: TGTGCCACCCGCCTGGAGGGGAAAGATACGCAGTATTTT. Its translation: CATRLEGKDTQYF.

This clonotype occurred many times. The chain recombines TRBV28 with TRBJ1-2; a possible D gene is TRBD1 (5 bases). Looked up from germline, CDR1 is MDHEN and CDR2 is SYDVKM. V was shortened by 6 bases and J by 3 bases, with 20 bases between the two germline ends. The CDR3 totals 16 residues. CDR3 coding DNA: TGTGCCAGCAGGCTATCGGGCGGGACGGATGACTATGGCTACACCTTC. Its protein is CASRLSGGTDDYGYTF.